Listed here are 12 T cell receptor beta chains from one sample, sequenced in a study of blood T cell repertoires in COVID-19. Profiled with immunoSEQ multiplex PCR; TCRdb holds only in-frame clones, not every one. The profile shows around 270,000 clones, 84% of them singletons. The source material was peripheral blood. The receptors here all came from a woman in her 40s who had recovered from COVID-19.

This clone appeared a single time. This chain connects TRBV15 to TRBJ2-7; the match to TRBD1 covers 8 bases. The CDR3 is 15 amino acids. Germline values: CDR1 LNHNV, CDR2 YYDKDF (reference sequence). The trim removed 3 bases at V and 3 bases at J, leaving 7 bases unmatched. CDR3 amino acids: CATSSLRTGLYEQYF. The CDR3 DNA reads TGTGCCACCAGCAGCCTCCGGACAGGGCTCTACGAGCAGTACTTC.

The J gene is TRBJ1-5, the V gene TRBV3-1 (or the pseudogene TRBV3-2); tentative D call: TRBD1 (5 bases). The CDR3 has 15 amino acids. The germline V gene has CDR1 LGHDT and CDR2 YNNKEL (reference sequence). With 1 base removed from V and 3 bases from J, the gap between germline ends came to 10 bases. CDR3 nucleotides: TGTGCCAGCAGCCAAGGTGCAGGGCACAATCAGCCCCAGCATTTT. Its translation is CASSQGAGHNQPQHF.

CDR3 amino acids: CSARDWGHVYF. CDR3 in DNA: TGCAGTGCTAGAGATTGGGGCCATGTTTATTTT. The chain recombines TRBV20-1 with TRBJ2-3; maybe TRBD1 (5 bases). CDR3 length equals 11 residues. Trimming took off 0 bases at V and 15 bases at J, with 13 bases between the two ends. Germline V lookup: CDR1 DFQATT, CDR2 SNEGSKA (reference sequence).

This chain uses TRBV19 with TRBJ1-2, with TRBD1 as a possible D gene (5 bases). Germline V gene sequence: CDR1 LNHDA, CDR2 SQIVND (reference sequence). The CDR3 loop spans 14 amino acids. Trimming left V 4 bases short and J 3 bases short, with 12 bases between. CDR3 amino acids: CASSTGGPYYGYTF. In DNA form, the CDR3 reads TGTGCCAGTAGTACCGGGGGACCGTACTATGGCTACACCTTC.

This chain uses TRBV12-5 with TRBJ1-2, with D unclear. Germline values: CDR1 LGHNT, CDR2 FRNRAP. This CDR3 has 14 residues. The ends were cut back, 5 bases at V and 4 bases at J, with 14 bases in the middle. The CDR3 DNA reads TGTGCTAGTGGTCCCATTGGCTCTAGCTATGGCTACACCTTC. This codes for CASGPIGSSYGYTF.

CDR3 bases: TGTGCCAGCAGTCTAACCCCGGGACAGAGTTTTAATTCACCCCTCCACTTT. Its translation is CASSLTPGQSFNSPLHF. The chain couples TRBV28 to TRBJ1-6, with 7 nucleotides matching TRBD1. CDR1 MDHEN and CDR2 SYDVKM come from the germline V gene. V was pared by 5 bases and J by 6 bases, with 13 bases of the junction left unmatched. CDR3 size: 17 residues.

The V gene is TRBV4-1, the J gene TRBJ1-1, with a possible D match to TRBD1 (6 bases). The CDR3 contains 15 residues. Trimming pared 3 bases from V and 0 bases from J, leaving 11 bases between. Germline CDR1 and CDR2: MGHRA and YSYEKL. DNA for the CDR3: TGCGCCAGCAGCCACCGGGGGGGGCTGAACACTGAAGCTTTCTTT. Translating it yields CASSHRGGLNTEAFF.

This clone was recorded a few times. The CDR3 reads CASFPGLVDHEQYF. The CDR3 DNA is TGTGCCAGCTTTCCGGGACTAGTTGACCACGAGCAGTACTTC. The gene calls are TRBV2 and TRBJ2-7, with 8 positions matching TRBD2. The germline V gene encodes CDR1 SNHLY and CDR2 FYNNEI. With 8 bases clipped from V and 5 bases from J, the junction kept 11 bases outside the gene matches. The CDR3 runs to 14 residues. Drawing the rest from reference TRBV2 and TRBJ2-7, the complete variable domain is EPEVTQTPSHQVTQMGQEVILRCVPISNHLYFYWYRQILGQKVEFLVSFYNNEISEKSEIFDDQFSVERPDGSNFTLKIRSTKLEDSAMYFCASFPGLVDHEQYFGPGTRLTVT.

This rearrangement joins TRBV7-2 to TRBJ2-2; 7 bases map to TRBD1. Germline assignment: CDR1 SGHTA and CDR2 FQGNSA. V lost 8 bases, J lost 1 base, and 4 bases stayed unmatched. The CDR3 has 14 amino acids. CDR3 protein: CASLWTGNTGELFF. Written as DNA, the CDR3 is TGTGCCAGCCTTTGGACAGGGAACACCGGGGAGCTGTTTTTT.

The CDR3 reads CASSYRDRGTGAFF. DNA for the CDR3: TGTGCCAGCAGTTACCGGGACAGGGGTACGGGAGCTTTCTTT. The rearrangement links TRBV27 to TRBJ1-1, with 10 bases fitting TRBD1. V trimming: 4 bases; J trimming: 10 bases; junction bases outside the gene matches: 9. Germline V CDR1 and CDR2: MNHEY, SMNVEV (reference sequence). The CDR3 loop spans 14 amino acids.

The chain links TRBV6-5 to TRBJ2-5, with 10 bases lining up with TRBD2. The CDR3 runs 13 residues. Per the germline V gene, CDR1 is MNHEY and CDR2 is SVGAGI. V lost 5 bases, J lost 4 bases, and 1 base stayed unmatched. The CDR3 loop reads CASSRTSGETQYF. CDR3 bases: TGTGCCAGCAGTAGGACTAGCGGAGAGACCCAGTACTTC.

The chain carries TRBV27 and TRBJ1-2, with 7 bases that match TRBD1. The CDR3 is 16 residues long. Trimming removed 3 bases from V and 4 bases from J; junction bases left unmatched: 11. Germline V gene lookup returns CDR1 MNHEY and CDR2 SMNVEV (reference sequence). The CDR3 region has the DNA TGTGCCAGCAGTTTTTTCGGGACAGAAGCTATCTATGGCTACACCTTC. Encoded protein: CASSFFGTEAIYGYTF.